Only one count was recorded for the clone carrying this T cell receptor beta chain. The source of the sample is a study of blood T cell repertoires in COVID-19. The germline gives CDR1 MNHEY, CDR2 SVGEGT. The CDR3 has 18 residues. The trim removed 2 bases at V and 4 bases at J, leaving 13 bases unmatched. Profiling relied on immunoSEQ multiplex PCR, and the TCRdb table lists in-frame clones only, not all of them. The sample carries some 300,000 clones, almost 90% recorded once. This clonotype was sampled from a woman in her thirties or forties with COVID-19, enrolled during active disease. The J gene is TRBJ2-3, the V gene TRBV6-2 or TRBV6-3; 9 bases are a match to TRBD2. The sequencing sample was made of peripheral blood. DNA for the CDR3: TGTGCCAGCAGTTACCGCCGAGGTTCGCGGGGGGGCGCAGATACGCAGTATTTT. This encodes CASSYRRGSRGGADTQYF.